One sample yielded the 2 T cell receptor beta chains listed below, sequenced in a study of T-cell memory formation after mild COVID-19. One entry per CDR3 protein results from TCRdb running MiXCR on the 5' RACE reads. The sample carries 85,000 to 130,000 distinct CDR3 sequences, 9.5% to 15% recorded once. The sample was PBMCs or a T cell subset sorted from them (not recorded which). The receptors here all came from an adult woman who had mild COVID-19 (a few samples of this study predate the infection). Cell type and time point are not known.

V and J are TRBV9 and TRBJ2-7, with D perhaps TRBD2 (7 bases). This CDR3 is 15 amino acids long. V was pared by 0 bases and J by 3 bases, with 13 bases between. Germline V lookup: CDR1 SGDLS, CDR2 YYNGEE. The CDR3 region has the DNA TGTGCCAGCAGCGTAGGGGCGGGGGCTATCTACGAGCAGTACTTC. Encoded protein: CASSVGAGAIYEQYF.

There are a few counts of this clonotype. The V call is TRBV3-1, the J call TRBJ2-3; the D is unclear. Germline V gene lookup returns CDR1 LGHDT and CDR2 YNNKEL (reference sequence). The CDR3 is made up of 13 amino acids. V dropped 1 base and J dropped 2 bases, with 4 bases sitting between them. The DNA of the CDR3 is TGTGCCAGCAGCCAAGCCTTCACAGATACGCAGTATTTT. Translated: CASSQAFTDTQYF.